A selection of T cell receptor beta chains follows, all from one sample in a study of cytomegalovirus exposure and HLA in healthy donors. Method: immunoSEQ multiplex PCR; TCRdb's copy keeps in-frame clones and lacks some. The table records about 110,000 clones, about 64% of them present only once. Sample: PBMCs. These receptors all stem from a man younger than 30 in good health and CMV-seropositive. The CDR3 runs from the conserved cysteine through the conserved F or W. D genes are given only for firm matches. Size is stated for part of the rows, as once, few or many counts, or as a class when the clone is expanded.

clone_size | d_call | j_call | v_call | cdr3_nt | cdr3_aa
. | TRBD2 | TRBJ2-1 | TRBV2 | TGTGCCAGCAGTGAAGAGGTTAGCGGGGGGGTAAATGAGCAGTTCTTC | CASSEEVSGGVNEQFF
. | TRBD2 | TRBJ2-5 | TRBV6-4 | TGTGCCAGCAGTGGTGAGCGGGGAGAGACCCAGTACTTC | CASSGERGETQYF
. | TRBD1 | TRBJ2-3 | TRBV7-9 | TGTGCCAGCAGCTTAGCGGGACAGGGGACTTCGGGTCAGTATTTT | CASSLAGQGTSGQYF
. | TRBD1 | TRBJ2-5 | TRBV28 | TGTGCCAGCCGGCGCCGGGACAGGGGGCGCCCAGAGACCCAGTACTTC | CASRRRDRGRPETQYF
. | . | TRBJ2-1 | TRBV6-5 | TGTGCCAGTACCCCGAGTGTAGGGGTATACAATGAGCAGTTCTTC | CASTPSVGVYNEQFF
. | TRBD2 | TRBJ2-7 | TRBV28 | TGTGCCAGCAGTTTGGGGACTAGAAGTTCCGAGCAGTACTTC | CASSLGTRSSEQYF
. | . | TRBJ2-4 | TRBV7-8 | TGTGCCAGCAGCTCCCTCATTGGCGGGAACATTCAGTACTTC | CASSSLIGGNIQYF
few | . | TRBJ1-1 | TRBV28 | TGTGCCAGCAGTTCTGCCCCGGGGGCTGAAGCTTTCTTT | CASSSAPGAEAFF
. | . | TRBJ1-1 | TRBV19 | TGTGCCAGTAGATTGGACCGGGGGTTAACTGAAGCTTTCTTT | CASRLDRGLTEAFF
few | TRBD1 | TRBJ1-2 | TRBV5-6 | TGTGCCAGCAGCTTATTGACAGGGTCGTTTCCTAACTATGGCTACACCTTC | CASSLLTGSFPNYGYTF
. | TRBD1 | TRBJ2-7 | TRBV11-3 | TGTGCCACACAGGGGGGCTACGAGCAGTACTTC | CATQGGYEQYF
. | . | TRBJ1-2 | TRBV10-3 | TGTGCCATCCGGGAGGCGAGAGGCGGAAGTGGCTACACCTTC | CAIREARGGSGYTF